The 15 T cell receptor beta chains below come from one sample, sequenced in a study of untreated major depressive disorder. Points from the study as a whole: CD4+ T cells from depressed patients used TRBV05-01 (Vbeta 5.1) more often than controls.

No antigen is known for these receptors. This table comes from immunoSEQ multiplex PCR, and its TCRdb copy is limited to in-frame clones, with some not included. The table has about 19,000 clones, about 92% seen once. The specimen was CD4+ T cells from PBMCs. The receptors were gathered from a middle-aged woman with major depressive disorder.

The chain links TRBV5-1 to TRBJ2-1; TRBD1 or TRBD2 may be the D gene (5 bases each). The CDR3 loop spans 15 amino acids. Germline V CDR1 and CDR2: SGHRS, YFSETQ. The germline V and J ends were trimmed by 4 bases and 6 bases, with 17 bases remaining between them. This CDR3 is CASSPTRDLGNEQFF. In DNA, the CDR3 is TGCGCCAGCAGCCCCACCAGGGACCTCGGCAATGAGCAGTTCTTC.

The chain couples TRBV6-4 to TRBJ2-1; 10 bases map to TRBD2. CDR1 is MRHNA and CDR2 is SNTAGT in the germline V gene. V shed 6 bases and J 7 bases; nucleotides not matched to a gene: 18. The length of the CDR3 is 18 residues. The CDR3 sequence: CASRATGGAGGPGNEQFF. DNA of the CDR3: TGTGCCAGCAGAGCGACGGGGGGAGCGGGAGGGCCAGGGAATGAGCAGTTCTTC.

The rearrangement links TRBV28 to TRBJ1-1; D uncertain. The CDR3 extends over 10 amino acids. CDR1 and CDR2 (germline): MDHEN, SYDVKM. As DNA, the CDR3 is TGTGCAACAACGGGCACTGAAGCTTTCTTT. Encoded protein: CATTGTEAFF.

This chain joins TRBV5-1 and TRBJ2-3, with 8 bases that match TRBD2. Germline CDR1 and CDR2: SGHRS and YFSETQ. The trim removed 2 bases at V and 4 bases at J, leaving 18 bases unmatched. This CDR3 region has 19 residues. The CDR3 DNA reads TGCGCCAGCAGCTTCCCGAAGGGTTTGGCGCGGGGGGCCGCAGATACGCAGTATTTT. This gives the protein CASSFPKGLARGAADTQYF.

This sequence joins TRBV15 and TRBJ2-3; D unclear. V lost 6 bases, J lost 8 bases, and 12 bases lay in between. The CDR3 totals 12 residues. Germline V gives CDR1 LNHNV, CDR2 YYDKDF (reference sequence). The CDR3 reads CATRMTPGTQYF. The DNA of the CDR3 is TGTGCCACCAGAATGACACCGGGTACGCAGTATTTT.

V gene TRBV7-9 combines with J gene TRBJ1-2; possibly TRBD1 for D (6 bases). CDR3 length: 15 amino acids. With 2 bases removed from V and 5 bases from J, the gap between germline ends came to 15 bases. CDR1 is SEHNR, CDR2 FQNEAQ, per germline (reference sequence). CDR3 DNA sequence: TGTGCCAGCAGCTTAAGCGCAGGGGTTGCATATGGCTACACCTTC. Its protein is CASSLSAGVAYGYTF.

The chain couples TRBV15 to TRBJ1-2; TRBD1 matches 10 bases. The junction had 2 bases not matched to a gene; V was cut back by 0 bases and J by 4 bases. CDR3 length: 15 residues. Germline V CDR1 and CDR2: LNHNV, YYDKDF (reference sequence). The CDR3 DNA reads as TGTGCCACCAGCAGAGAGACAGGGGGCATCTATGGCTACACCTTC. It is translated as CATSRETGGIYGYTF.

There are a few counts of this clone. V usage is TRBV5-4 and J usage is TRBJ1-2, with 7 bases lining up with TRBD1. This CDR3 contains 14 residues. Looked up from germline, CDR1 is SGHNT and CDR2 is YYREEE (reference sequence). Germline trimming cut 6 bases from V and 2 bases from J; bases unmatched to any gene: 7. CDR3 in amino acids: CASTLPQGNYGYTF. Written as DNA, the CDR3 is TGTGCCAGCACTCTACCACAGGGGAACTATGGCTACACCTTC.

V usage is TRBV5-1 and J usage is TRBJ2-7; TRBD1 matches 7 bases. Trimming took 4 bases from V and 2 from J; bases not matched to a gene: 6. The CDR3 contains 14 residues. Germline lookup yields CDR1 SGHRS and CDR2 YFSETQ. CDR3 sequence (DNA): TGCGCCAGCAGCCCAGGGGGTTTGGCCTACGAGCAGTACTTC. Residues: CASSPGGLAYEQYF.

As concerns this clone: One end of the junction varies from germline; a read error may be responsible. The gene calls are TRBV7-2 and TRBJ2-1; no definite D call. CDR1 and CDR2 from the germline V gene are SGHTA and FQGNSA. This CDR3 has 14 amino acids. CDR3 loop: CASSLYLQAPEVIF. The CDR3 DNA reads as TGTGCCAGCAGCTTATACTTGCAGGCCCCCGAGGTGATCTTC.

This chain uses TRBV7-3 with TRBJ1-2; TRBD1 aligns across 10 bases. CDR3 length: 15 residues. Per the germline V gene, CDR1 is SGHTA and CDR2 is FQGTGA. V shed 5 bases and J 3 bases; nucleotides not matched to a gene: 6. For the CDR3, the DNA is TGTGCCAGCAGCCGGACCGGGACAGGGGACTATGGCTACACCTTC. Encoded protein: CASSRTGTGDYGYTF.

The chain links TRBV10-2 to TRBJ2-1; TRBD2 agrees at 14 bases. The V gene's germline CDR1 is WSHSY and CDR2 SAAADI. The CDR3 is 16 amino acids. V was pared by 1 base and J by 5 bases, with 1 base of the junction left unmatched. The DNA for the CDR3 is TGCGCCAGCAGTGAGTTGACTAGCGGGGGGGACAATGAGCAGTTCTTC. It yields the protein CASSELTSGGDNEQFF.

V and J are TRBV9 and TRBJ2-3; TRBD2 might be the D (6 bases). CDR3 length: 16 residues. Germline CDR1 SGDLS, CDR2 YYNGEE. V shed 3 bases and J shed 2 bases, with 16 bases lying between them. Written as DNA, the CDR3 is TGTGCCAGCAGCGGCAGCGGGCAAGTAGTCACAGATACGCAGTATTTT. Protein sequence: CASSGSGQVVTDTQYF.

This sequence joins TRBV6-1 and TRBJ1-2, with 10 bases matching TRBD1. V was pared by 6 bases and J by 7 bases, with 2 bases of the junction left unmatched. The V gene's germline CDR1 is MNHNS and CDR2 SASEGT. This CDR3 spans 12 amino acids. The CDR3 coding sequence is TGTGCCAGCAGGAGGACAGGGGGTGGCTACACCTTC. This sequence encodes CASRRTGGGYTF.

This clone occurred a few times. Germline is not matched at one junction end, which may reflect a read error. The CDR3, as DNA: TGTGCTAGCAGCTTAGGACGGACAGTGAGCGGAGAGACCCAGTACTTC. Amino acid sequence: CASSLGRTVSGETQYF. The chain recombines TRBV7-7 with TRBJ2-5, with a tentative D call TRBD1 (6 bases). The CDR3 runs to 16 residues. Germline CDR1 reads SSHAT; CDR2 reads FNYEAQ (reference sequence).